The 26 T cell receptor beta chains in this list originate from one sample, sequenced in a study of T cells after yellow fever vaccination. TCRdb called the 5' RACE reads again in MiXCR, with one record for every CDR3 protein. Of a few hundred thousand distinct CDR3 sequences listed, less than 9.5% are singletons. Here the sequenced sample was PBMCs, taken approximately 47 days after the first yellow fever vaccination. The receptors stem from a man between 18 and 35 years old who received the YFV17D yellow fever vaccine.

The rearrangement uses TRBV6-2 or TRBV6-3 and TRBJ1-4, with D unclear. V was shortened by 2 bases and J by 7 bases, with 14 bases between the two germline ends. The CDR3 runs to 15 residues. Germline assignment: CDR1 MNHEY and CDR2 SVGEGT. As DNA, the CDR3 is TGTGCCAGCAGTTACATCGTCGGCGGGAGTGAAAAACTGTTTTTT. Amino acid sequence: CASSYIVGGSEKLFF.

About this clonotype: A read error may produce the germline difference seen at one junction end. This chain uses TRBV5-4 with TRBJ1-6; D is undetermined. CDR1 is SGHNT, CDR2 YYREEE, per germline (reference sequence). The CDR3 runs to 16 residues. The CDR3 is CASSLDGSSYNSALHF. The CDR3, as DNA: TGTGCCAGCAGCTTGGACGGGAGCTCCTATAATTCAGCCCTCCACTTT.

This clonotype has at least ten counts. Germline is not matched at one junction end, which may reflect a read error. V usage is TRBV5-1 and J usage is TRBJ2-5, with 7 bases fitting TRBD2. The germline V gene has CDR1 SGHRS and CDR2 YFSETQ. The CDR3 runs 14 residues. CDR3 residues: CASSLGQGGETQYF. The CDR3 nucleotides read TGTGCCAGCAGCTTAGGGCAGGGAGGGGAGACCCAGTACTTC.

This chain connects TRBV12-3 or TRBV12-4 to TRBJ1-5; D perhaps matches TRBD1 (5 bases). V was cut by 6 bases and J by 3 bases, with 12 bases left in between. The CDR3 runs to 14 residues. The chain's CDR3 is CASSVAGNNQPQHF. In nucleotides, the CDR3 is TGTGCCAGCAGCGTAGCAGGGAACAATCAGCCCCAGCATTTT.

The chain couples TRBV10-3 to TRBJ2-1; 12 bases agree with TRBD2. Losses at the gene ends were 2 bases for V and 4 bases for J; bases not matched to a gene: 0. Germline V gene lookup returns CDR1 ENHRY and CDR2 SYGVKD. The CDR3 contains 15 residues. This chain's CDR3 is CAISEGLAGYNEQFF. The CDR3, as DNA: TGTGCCATCAGTGAGGGACTAGCGGGATACAATGAGCAGTTCTTC.

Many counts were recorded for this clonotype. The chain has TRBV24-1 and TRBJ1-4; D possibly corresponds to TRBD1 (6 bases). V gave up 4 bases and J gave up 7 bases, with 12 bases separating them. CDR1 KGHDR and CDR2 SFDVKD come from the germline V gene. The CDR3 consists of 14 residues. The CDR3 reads CATSDDTGSEKLFF. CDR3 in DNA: TGTGCCACCAGTGACGATACAGGGAGTGAAAAACTGTTTTTT.

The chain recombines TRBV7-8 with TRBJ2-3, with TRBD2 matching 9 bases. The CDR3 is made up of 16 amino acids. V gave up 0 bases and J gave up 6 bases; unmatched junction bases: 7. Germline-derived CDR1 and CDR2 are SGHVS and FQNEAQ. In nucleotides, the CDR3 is TGTGCCAGCAGCTTAGCGCTGCGGGGGGGAAGGGATACGCAGTATTTT. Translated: CASSLALRGGRDTQYF.

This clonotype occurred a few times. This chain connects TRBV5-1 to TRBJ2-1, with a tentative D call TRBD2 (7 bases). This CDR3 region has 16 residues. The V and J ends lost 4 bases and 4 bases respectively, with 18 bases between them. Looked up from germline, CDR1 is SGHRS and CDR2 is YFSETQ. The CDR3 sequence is CASSRRGGGRYNEQFF. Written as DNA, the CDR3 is TGCGCCAGCAGCAGGAGGGGCGGGGGCCGTTACAATGAGCAGTTCTTC.

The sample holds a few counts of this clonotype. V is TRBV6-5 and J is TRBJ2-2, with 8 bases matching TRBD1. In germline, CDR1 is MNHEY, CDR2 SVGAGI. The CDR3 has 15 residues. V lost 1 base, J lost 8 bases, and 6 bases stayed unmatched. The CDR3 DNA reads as TGTGCCAGCAGTTACTGGCAGGGGGCCCCAGGGGAGCTGTTTTTT. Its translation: CASSYWQGAPGELFF.

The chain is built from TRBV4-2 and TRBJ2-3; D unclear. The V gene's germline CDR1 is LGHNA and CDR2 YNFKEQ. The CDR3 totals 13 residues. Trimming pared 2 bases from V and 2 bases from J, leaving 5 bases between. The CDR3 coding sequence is TGTGCCAGCAGCCAATCTGACACAGATACGCAGTATTTT. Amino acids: CASSQSDTDTQYF.

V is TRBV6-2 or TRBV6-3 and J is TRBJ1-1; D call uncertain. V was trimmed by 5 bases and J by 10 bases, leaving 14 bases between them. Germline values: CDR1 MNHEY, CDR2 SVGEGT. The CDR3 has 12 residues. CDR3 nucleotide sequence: TGTGCCAGCAGTACCCGAGGGTTCGCAGCTTTCTTT. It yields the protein CASSTRGFAAFF.

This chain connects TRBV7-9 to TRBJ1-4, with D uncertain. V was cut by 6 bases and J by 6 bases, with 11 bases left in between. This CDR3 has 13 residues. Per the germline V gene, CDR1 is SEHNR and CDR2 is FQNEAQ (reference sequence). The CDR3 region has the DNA TGTGCCAGCAGAAGGGCGCGGGATGAAAAACTGTTTTTT. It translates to CASRRARDEKLFF. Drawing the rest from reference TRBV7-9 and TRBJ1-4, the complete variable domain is DTGVSQNPRHKITKRGQNVTFRCDPISEHNRLYWYRQTLGQGPEFLTYFQNEAQLEKSRLLSDRFSAERPKGSFSTLEIQRTEQGDSAMYLCASRRARDEKLFFGSGTQLSVL.

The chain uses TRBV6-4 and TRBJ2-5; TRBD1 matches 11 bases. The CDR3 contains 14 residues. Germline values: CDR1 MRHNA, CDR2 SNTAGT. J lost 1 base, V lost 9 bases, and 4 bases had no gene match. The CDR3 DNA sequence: TGTGCCAGTGGGACAGGGGGATTCCAAGAGACCCAGTACTTC. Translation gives CASGTGGFQETQYF.

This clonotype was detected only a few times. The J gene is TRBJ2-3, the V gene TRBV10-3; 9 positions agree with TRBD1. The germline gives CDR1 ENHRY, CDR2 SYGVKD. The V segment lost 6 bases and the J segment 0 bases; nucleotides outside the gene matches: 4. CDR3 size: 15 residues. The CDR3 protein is CAIRRDRASTDTQYF. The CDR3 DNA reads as TGTGCCATCAGGAGGGACAGGGCTAGCACAGATACGCAGTATTTT.

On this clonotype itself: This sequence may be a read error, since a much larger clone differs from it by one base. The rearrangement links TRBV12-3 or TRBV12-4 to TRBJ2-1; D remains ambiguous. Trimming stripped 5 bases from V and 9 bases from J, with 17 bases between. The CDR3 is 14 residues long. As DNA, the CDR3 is TGTGCCAGCAGTCCCCCGCTCACTAAAGGTGAGCAGTTCTTC. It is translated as CASSPPLTKGEQFF.

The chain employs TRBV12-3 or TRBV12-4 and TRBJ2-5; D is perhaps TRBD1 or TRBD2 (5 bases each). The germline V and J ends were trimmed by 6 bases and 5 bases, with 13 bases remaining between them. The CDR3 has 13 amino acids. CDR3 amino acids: CASSRTTGETQYF. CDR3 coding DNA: TGTGCCAGCAGCCGGACAACGGGGGAGACCCAGTACTTC.

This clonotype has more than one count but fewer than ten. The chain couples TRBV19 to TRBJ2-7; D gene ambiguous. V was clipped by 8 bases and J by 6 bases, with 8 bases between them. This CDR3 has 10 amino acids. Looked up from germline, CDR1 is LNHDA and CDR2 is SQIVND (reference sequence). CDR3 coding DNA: TGTGCCAGTCGTTGCGGCGAGCAGTACGTC. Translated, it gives CASRCGEQYV.

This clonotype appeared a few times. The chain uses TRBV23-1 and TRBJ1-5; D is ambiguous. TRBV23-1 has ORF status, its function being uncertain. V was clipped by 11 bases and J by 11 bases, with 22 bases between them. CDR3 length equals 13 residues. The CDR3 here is CASHDSLSGAQHF. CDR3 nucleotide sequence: TGCGCCTCCCATGACTCCCTTAGCGGGGCCCAGCATTTT.

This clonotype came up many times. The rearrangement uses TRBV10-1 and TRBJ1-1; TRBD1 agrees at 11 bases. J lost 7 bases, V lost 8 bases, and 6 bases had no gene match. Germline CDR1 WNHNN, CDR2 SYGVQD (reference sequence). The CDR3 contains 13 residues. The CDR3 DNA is TGCGCCAGCCGTGGACAGGGGGCCGGTGAAGCTTTCTTT. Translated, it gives CASRGQGAGEAFF.

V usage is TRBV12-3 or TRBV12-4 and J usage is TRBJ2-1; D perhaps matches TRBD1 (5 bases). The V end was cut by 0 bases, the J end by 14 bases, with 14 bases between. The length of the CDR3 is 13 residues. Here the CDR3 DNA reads TGTGCCAGCAGTTTAGCGCGTGTCCAGGGTGAGTTCTTC. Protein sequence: CASSLARVQGEFF.

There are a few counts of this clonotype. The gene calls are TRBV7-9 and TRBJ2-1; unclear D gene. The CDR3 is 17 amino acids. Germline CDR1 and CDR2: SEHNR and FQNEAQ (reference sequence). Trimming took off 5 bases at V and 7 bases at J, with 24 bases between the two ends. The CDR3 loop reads CASSRGVRESNFNEQFF. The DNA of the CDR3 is TGTGCCAGCAGCCGTGGTGTTAGGGAATCGAATTTTAATGAGCAGTTCTTC.

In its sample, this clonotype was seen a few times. This CDR3 is CASTPGQGDTEAFF. CDR3 nucleotide sequence: TGTGCCAGCACCCCGGGACAGGGGGACACTGAAGCTTTCTTT. The chain is built from TRBV12-3 or TRBV12-4 and TRBJ1-1; TRBD1 aligns across 11 bases. The CDR3 runs 14 residues. V gave up 7 bases and J gave up 3 bases; unmatched junction bases: 4.

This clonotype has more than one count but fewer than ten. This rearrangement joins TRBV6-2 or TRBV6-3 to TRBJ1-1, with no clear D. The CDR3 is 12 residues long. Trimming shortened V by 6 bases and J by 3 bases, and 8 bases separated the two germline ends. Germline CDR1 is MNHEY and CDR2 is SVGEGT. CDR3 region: CASSYGHTEAFF. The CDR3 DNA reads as TGTGCCAGCAGCTATGGACACACTGAAGCTTTCTTT.

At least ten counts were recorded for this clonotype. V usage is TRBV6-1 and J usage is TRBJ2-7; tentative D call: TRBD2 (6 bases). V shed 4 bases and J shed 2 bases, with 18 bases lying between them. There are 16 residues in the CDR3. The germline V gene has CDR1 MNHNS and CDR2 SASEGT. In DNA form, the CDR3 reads TGTGCCAGCAGTGCCTCCGGGACTCCCCTGCCCTACGAGCAGTACTTC. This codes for CASSASGTPLPYEQYF.

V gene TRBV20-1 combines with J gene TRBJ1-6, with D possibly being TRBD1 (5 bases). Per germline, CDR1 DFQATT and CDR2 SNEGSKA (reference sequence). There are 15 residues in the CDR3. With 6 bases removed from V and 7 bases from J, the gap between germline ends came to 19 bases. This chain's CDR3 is CSAPRGTVNNSPLHF. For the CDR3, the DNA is TGCAGTGCCCCTCGAGGGACCGTTAACAATTCACCCCTCCACTTT.

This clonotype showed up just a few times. This CDR3 reads CASTPMGGMPQHF. The CDR3 nucleotides are TGTGCCAGCACCCCCATGGGAGGGATGCCCCAGCATTTT. V and J are TRBV12-3 or TRBV12-4 and TRBJ1-5, with no clear D. Between the trimmed V and J ends, which lost 7 bases and 9 bases, there was a span of 16 bases. This CDR3 has 13 residues.